This T cell receptor beta chain comes out of a study of cytomegalovirus exposure and HLA in healthy donors. CDR3 length: 12 amino acids. CDR1 WNHNN and CDR2 SYGVQD come from the germline V gene (reference sequence). Trimming took off 6 bases at V and 10 bases at J, with 13 bases between the two ends. TCRdb keeps only in-frame clones here, not all; method: immunoSEQ multiplex PCR. The repertoire holds over 200,000 clones, with about nine tenths as singletons. The chain has TRBV10-1 and TRBJ2-1; weak D call: TRBD2 (6 bases). Sequencing input: PBMCs. This TCR was recovered from a woman under 30 in good health and CMV-seropositive. CDR3 DNA sequence: TGCGCCAGCAGCGTGGGAGGTGGAGAGCAGTTCTTC. It encodes CASSVGGGEQFF.